This T cell receptor (beta chain) originates from a study of beta chain features in type 1 diabetes. The overall study: Age and gender were similar between patients and healthy donors, as were cell yields.

Researchers reported sorting CD4+ naive, central memory, regulatory and stem cell-like memory cells via CD45RO/CCR7/CD25/CD127/CD95/CD27. The table lists this clone with a few counts. Its antigen is undetermined. Study results and limitations: PCR might preferentially amplify shorter templates, equally in patients and controls. Compared to healthy donors, patients appeared to have naive, central memory and Treg TCRB repertoires that were more alike.

Expressed TCRB transcripts were sequenced because the entire RNA isolate underwent reverse transcription. Profiling relied on immunoSEQ multiplex PCR, and the TCRdb table lists in-frame clones only, not all of them. The sample includes just over 600,000 clones, around 16% of them seen just once. The V and J ends lost 6 bases and 0 bases, in that order; junction bases with no gene match: 7. Germline values: CDR1 MDHEN, CDR2 SYDVKM. This CDR3 region has 15 residues. The sequence derives from a man aged 18 to 29 in good health. V is TRBV28 and J is TRBJ2-7; the match to TRBD1 covers 8 bases. Sequenced: naive CD4+ T cells from blood. CDR3 residues: CASRNGGTGSYEQYF. The CDR3 DNA sequence: TGTGCCAGCAGAAACGGCGGGACAGGCTCCTACGAGCAGTACTTC.